The source of this T cell receptor (beta chain) is a study of blood T cell repertoires in COVID-19. Overall study context: Researchers got acute and convalescent COVID-19 samples from the United States, Italy and Spain.

Trimming took 8 bases from V and 3 from J; bases not matched to a gene: 7. This CDR3 has 14 amino acids. Germline V gene data show CDR1 as MNHNY and CDR2 as SVGAGI (reference sequence). Per the authors' pipeline: Nucleated cell number was recorded as an estimate derived from reference gene primer amplification. Sequenced by immunoSEQ multiplex PCR; TCRdb stores in-frame clones only, minus some. The V and J calls and the clone size are those of that table, but D and trimming were determined from the DNA. The table records nearly 95,000 clones, roughly nine tenths of them present only once. The sequenced sample consisted of peripheral blood. The chain uses TRBV6-6 and TRBJ2-1; 7 nucleotides match TRBD1. The TCR was taken from a human donor with active COVID-19. The donor label of this sample is uncertain. The DNA for the CDR3 is TGTGCCAGCCGTCCGGGGACAGACTACAATGAGCAGTTCTTC. It is translated as CASRPGTDYNEQFF.